This TCR beta chain derives from a study of PD-L1 blockade in urothelial cancer. As for the study in general: Previous chemotherapy exposure amounted to 0 to 3 regimens for patients. The authors examined blood 3 weeks (second dose) and 6 weeks after treatment start.

TCRdb keeps only in-frame clones here, not all; method: immunoSEQ multiplex PCR. The sample includes roughly 32,000 clones, roughly 84% of them seen just once. The CDR3 totals 13 residues. V dropped 2 bases and J dropped 1 base, with 4 bases sitting between them. Germline V gives CDR1 SGHRS, CDR2 YFSETQ. Between 1 and 8 samples per patient were obtained, pretreatment and on-treatment. The rearrangement joins TRBV5-1 to TRBJ2-1; no clear D gene. Sequenced material: PBMCs, taken around atezolizumab (anti-PD-L1) treatment. The sequence derives from a man aged 55 to 70 with urothelial cancer. As DNA, the CDR3 is TGCGCCAGCAGCTTCGGGTCCTACAATGAGCAGTTCTTC. This gives the protein CASSFGSYNEQFF.